This TCR beta chain was sequenced during a study of CD8 T cells in Susac syndrome. The CDR3 loop spans 17 amino acids. V lost 4 bases and J lost 0; bases outside the gene matches: 11. Germline V CDR1 and CDR2: SQVTM, ANQGSEA. RNA in amounts of roughly 0.45 to 1 ug was reverse transcribed with random hexamers. MiXCR was run by TCRdb on the immunoSEQ multiplex PCR reads, yielding one entry per CDR3 protein. The sample yields about 120,000 distinct CDR3 sequences, about 94% seen once. The sequenced material came from CD8+ T cells from PBMCs. The clonotype comes from a human donor with Susac syndrome. This sequence joins TRBV29-1 and TRBJ2-3, with 9 nucleotides matching TRBD2. CDR3 coding DNA: TGCAGCGTTGCAGGGGCTAGCGGGGAACTAAGCACAGATACGCAGTATTTT. This gives the protein CSVAGASGELSTDTQYF.